Listed here are 8 T cell receptor beta chains from one sample, sequenced in a study of CD8 T cells in Susac syndrome. Random-hexamer reverse transcription was applied to 0.5 to 1 ug RNA. TCRdb recomputed calls from the immunoSEQ multiplex PCR reads with MiXCR, one row per CDR3 protein. The table has some 120,000 distinct CDR3 sequences, approximately 90% seen once; the top ten hold 0.2% to 0.25%. Source material: CD8+ T cells from PBMCs. These receptors originate from a human donor with multiple sclerosis.

This clonotype was counted a single time. This chain joins TRBV6-5 and TRBJ2-1, with 10 bases that match TRBD2. The germline V gene encodes CDR1 MNHEY and CDR2 SVGAGI. Trimming cost V 6 bases and J 4 bases; bases outside gene matches: 6. There are 15 residues in the CDR3. In DNA form, the CDR3 reads TGTGCCAGCAGGGAACTAGCGGGGCTGTACAATGAGCAGTTCTTC. As protein: CASRELAGLYNEQFF.

This rearrangement joins TRBV4-1 to TRBJ2-5, with D possibly called TRBD1 or TRBD2 (5 bases each). CDR3 length equals 14 residues. Per germline, CDR1 MGHRA and CDR2 YSYEKL. V was cut by 5 bases and J by 3 bases, with 13 bases left in between. CDR3 region: CASSFDGAKETQYF. The CDR3 nucleotides read TGCGCCAGCAGCTTCGACGGGGCGAAAGAGACCCAGTACTTC.

This rearrangement joins TRBV19 to TRBJ1-1; D is unclear. CDR1 and CDR2 (germline): LNHDA, SQIVND (reference sequence). The V and J ends lost 7 bases and 5 bases respectively, with 14 bases between them. CDR3 length: 13 residues. The CDR3 DNA reads as TGTGCCAGTAATGAGGATTTCGGGACTGAAGCTTTCTTT. It specifies CASNEDFGTEAFF. Combining the CDR3 with reference TRBV19 and TRBJ1-1 gives the whole variable domain DGGITQSPKYLFRKEGQNVTLSCEQNLNHDAMYWYRQDPGQGLRLIYYSQIVNDFQKGDIAEGYSVSREKKESFPLTVTSAQKNPTAFYLCASNEDFGTEAFFGQGTRLTVV.

The rearrangement joins TRBV2 to TRBJ2-7, with a possible D match to TRBD2 (5 bases). The germline V gene encodes CDR1 SNHLY and CDR2 FYNNEI. The CDR3 is made up of 14 amino acids. V gave up 10 bases and J gave up 4 bases, with 20 bases separating them. Here the CDR3 reads CATEDSLGKYEQYF. The CDR3 bases are TGTGCCACCGAGGACTCCCTAGGAAAATACGAGCAGTACTTC. Full variable domain (outside the CDR3, taken from reference TRBV2 and TRBJ2-7): EPEVTQTPSHQVTQMGQEVILRCVPISNHLYFYWYRQILGQKVEFLVSFYNNEISEKSEIFDDQFSVERPDGSNFTLKIRSTKLEDSAMYFCATEDSLGKYEQYFGPGTRLTVT.

This sequence joins TRBV7-9 and TRBJ2-3; TRBD2 is a possible D gene (6 bases). CDR3 length: 16 residues. The germline V and J ends were trimmed by 5 bases and 3 bases, with 18 bases remaining between them. Germline-derived CDR1 and CDR2 are SEHNR and FQNEAQ (reference sequence). The CDR3 loop is CASSPPARLGTDTQYF. CDR3 bases: TGTGCCAGCAGCCCGCCCGCCCGACTAGGAACAGATACGCAGTATTTT.

V and J are TRBV5-4 and TRBJ2-3; 8 bases fit TRBD1. The CDR3 runs to 16 residues. Germline CDR1 SGHNT, CDR2 YYREEE (reference sequence). With 0 bases clipped from V and 2 bases from J, the junction kept 5 bases outside the gene matches. CDR3 coding DNA: TGTGCCAGCAGCTTGGTAACAGGGGGACTCACAGATACGCAGTATTTT. Its protein product is CASSLVTGGLTDTQYF.

In this sample, this clonotype turned up once. This sequence joins TRBV14 and TRBJ2-1; no clear D gene. This CDR3 is built from 13 residues. The germline V and J ends were trimmed by 4 bases and 3 bases, with 7 bases remaining between them. Per germline, CDR1 SGHDN and CDR2 FVKESK. The CDR3 is CASSPLSYNEQFF. Here the CDR3 DNA reads TGTGCCAGCAGCCCCTTGAGCTACAATGAGCAGTTCTTC. The whole variable domain, remainder taken from reference TRBV14 and TRBJ2-1, is EAGVTQFPSHSVIEKGQTVTLRCDPISGHDNLYWYRRVMGKEIKFLLHFVKESKQDESGMPNNRFLAERTGGTYSTLKVQPAELEDSGVYFCASSPLSYNEQFFGPGTRLTVL.

The chain links TRBV19 to TRBJ1-1; D possibly corresponds to TRBD1 (6 bases). The CDR3 is 14 amino acids. The germline CDR1 and CDR2 sequences are LNHDA and SQIVND (reference sequence). The ends were cut back, 4 bases at V and 0 bases at J, with 9 bases in the middle. CDR3 bases: TGTGCCAGTAGTAGGGACACTATGAACACTGAAGCTTTCTTT. This codes for CASSRDTMNTEAFF.